This TCR beta chain is drawn from a study of shared clonotypes between healthy human individuals. Positive CCR7 selection of CD45RO-negative cells yielded the naive CD8 cells, and terminally differentiated effector memory CD45RA+ cells were excluded. TCRdb keeps only in-frame clones here, not all; method: immunoSEQ multiplex PCR. The sample records hundreds of thousands of clones, 95% to 97% being singletons. Study conclusions and caveats: Larger richness was generally estimated for naive than memory subsets.

As to this clone: No antigen is known for it.

Sequenced material: naive CD8+ T cells sorted from blood. This sequence originates from a woman younger than 45 in good health.

The CDR3 nucleotides read TGTGCCAGCAGCTCAGGAGGTTCAGTGGGTTCCACCTTC. Encoded protein: CASSSGGSVGSTF. This chain links TRBV7-3 with TRBJ1-2; D remains ambiguous. Germline loops: CDR1 SGHTA, CDR2 FQGTGA. Trimming stripped 4 bases from V and 13 bases from J, with 19 bases between. The CDR3 covers 13 residues.